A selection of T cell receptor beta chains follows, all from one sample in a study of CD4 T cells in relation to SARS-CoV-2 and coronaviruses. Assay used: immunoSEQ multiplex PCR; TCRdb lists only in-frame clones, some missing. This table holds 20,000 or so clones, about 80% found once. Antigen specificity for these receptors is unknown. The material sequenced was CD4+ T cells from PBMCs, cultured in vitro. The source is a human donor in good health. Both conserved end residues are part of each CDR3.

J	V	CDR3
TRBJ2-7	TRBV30	CAWKPRLAASYEQYF
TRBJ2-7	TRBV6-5	CASSRGGGTNYEQYF
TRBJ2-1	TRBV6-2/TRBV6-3	CASSYRFVSEQFF
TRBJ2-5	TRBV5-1	CASSGGTGGQETQYF
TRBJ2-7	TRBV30	CAWDLGQRYEQYF
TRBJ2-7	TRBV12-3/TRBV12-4	CASTGTGGLKQYF
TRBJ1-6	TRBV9	CASSVGRQQDGPLHF
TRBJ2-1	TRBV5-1	CASSLAGAGRYNEQFF
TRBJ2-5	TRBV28	CASTGGAGKTQYF
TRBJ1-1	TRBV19	CASTGQGGRVNTEAFF
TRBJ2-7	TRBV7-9	CASSFREALGEQYF
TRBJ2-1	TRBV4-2	CASSPLQGGEKGEQFF
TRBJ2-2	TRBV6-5	CASSYLTFDTGELFF
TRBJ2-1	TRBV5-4	CASRPRGGSSYNEQFF
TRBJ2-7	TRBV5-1	CASSFGEKGEQYF
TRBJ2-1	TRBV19	CASSLGTGFNNEQFF
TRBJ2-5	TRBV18	CASSPRSGGQETQYF
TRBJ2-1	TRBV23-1	CASSQLGGVAGGPGDNNEQFF
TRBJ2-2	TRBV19	CASSILGVNTGELFF
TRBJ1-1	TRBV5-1	CASSLDGRTGTTEAFF
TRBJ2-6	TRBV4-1	CASSQVWSGANVLTF
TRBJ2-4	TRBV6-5	CATYGFDKNIQYF
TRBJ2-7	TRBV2	CASRASGGRYEQYF
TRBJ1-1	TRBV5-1	CASSLASGMNTEAFF
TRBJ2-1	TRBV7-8	CASSLLAGRGRFF
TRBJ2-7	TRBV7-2	CASSLGAGAYEQYF
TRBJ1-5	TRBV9	CASSVGDRGSQPQHF
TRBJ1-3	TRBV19	CASSNRASSGNTIYF
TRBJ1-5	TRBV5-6	CASSLASQPQHF
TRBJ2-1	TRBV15	CSTAGGANNEQFF
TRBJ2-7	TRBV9	CASSVGLAGGGYEQYF
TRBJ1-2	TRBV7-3	CASSSRQGGGYTF
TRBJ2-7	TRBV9	CASSVDGTEQYF
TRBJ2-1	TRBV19	CASSTRTRLSSYNEQFF
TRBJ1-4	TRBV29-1	CSVEGVNEKLFF
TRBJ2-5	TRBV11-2	CASSPNLASVQETQYF
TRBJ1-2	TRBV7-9	CASSFDTGVRYGYTF
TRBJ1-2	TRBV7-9	CASSSLLQAGGYTF
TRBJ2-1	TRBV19	CASSSRGGAEHNEQFF
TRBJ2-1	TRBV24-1	CATSDLLAGGGNEQFF